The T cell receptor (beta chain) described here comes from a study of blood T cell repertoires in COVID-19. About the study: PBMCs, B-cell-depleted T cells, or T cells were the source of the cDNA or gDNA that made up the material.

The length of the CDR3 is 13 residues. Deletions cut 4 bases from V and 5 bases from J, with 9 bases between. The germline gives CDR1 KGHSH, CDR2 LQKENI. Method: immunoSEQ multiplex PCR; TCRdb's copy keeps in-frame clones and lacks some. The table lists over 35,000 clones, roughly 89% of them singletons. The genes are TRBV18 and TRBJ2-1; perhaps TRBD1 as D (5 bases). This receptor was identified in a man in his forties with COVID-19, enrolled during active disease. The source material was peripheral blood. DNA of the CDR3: TGTGCCAGCTCACAGGGGCCCGACAATGAGCAGTTCTTC. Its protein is CASSQGPDNEQFF.